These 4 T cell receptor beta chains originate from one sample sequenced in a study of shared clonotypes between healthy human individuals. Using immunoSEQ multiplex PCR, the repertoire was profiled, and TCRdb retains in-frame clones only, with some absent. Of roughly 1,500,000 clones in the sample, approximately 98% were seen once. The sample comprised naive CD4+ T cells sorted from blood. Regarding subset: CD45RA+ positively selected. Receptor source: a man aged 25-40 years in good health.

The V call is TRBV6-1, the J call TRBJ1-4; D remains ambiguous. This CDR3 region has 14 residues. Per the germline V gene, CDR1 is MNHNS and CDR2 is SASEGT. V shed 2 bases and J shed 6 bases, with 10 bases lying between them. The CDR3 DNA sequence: TGTGCCAGCAGTGAATATTCCGGGGATGAAAAACTGTTTTTT. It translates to CASSEYSGDEKLFF.

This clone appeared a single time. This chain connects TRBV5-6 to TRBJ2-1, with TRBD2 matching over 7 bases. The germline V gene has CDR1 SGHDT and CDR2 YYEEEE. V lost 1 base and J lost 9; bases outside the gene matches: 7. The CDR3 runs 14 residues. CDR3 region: CASSLLLREGEQFF. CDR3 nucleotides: TGTGCCAGCAGCTTGTTATTAAGGGAGGGTGAGCAGTTCTTC.

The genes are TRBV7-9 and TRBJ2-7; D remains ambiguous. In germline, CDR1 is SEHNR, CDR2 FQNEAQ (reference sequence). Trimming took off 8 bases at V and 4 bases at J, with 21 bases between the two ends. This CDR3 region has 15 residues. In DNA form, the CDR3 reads TGTGCCAGCTCTGGGTCAACTTTCGGTGCGTACGAGCAGTACTTC. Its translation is CASSGSTFGAYEQYF.

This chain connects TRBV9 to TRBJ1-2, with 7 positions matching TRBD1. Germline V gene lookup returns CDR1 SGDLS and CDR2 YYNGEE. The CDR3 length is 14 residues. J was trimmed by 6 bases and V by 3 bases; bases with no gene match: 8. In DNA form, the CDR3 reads TGTGCCAGCAGCGACGACAGGGTTTTACATGGCTACACCTTC. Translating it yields CASSDDRVLHGYTF.